The 6 T cell receptor beta chains below all came from one sample that was sequenced in a study of blood T cells in healthy people across ages. Then a second PCR, running about 6 to 12 cycles, was carried out with a sample-barcoded 5' primer and a J-beta primer mix. TCRdb re-called the 5' RACE reads with MiXCR, one entry per CDR3 protein. The table lists 1.5 million to 2 million distinct CDR3 sequences, around 48% of them singletons. Sequencing input: blood. All receptors come from a woman aged 40 to 50 in good health.

The genes are TRBV20-1 and TRBJ2-1; tentative D call: TRBD2 (5 bases). The V gene lost 6 bases and the J gene lost 6 bases, with 12 bases spanning the gap. CDR3 length: 12 amino acids. Germline V gene sequence: CDR1 DFQATT, CDR2 SNEGSKA (reference sequence). The CDR3 DNA reads as TGCAGTGCCCATCTCGGAGGCAATGAGCAGTTCTTC. It yields the protein CSAHLGGNEQFF.

In DNA, the CDR3 is TGTGCCAGCAGCAGTTCGGGGGGAGGGCTCACAGATACGCAGTATTTT. Its protein product is CASSSSGGGLTDTQYF. J is TRBJ2-3 and V is TRBV12-3 or TRBV12-4, with TRBD2 matching 7 bases. The CDR3 length is 16 residues. V shed 6 bases, J shed 2 bases, and the junction held 11 bases outside the gene matches.

The V call is TRBV5-6, the J call TRBJ2-5; no clear D. CDR3 size: 14 residues. Germline assignment: CDR1 SGHDT and CDR2 YYEEEE. The V end lost 4 bases, the J end lost 11 bases, and 21 bases lay between the germline ends. The CDR3, as DNA: TGTGCCAGCAGCCGGGCCGCTAGACGGTCAGAGCAGTACTTC. It translates to CASSRAARRSEQYF.

The rearrangement uses TRBV7-2 and TRBJ1-1, with D uncertain. The CDR3 consists of 15 residues. Per the germline V gene, CDR1 is SGHTA and CDR2 is FQGNSA. V was shortened by 5 bases and J by 1 base, with 14 bases between the two germline ends. Here the CDR3 DNA reads TGTGCCAGCAGCCCCCAAGGGTTAGCGAACACTGAAGCTTTCTTT. Protein sequence: CASSPQGLANTEAFF.

This clonotype was observed a few times. V and J are TRBV20-1 and TRBJ2-3; D unresolved. The germline V gene has CDR1 DFQATT and CDR2 SNEGSKA (reference sequence). CDR3 length equals 13 residues. V was shortened by 5 bases and J by 2 bases, with 11 bases between the two germline ends. The DNA of the CDR3 is TGCAGTGCTGAGGCTACCCACACAGATACGCAGTATTTT. Its protein product is CSAEATHTDTQYF.

This clonotype was detected only a few times. The gene calls are TRBV7-3 and TRBJ2-1; either TRBD1 or TRBD2 may supply D (5 bases each). Trimming removed 0 bases from V and 7 bases from J, with 13 bases in between. Germline CDR1 SGHTA, CDR2 FQGTGA. The CDR3 covers 15 residues. This chain's CDR3 is CASSLTGQRRNEQFF. Here the CDR3 DNA reads TGTGCCAGCAGCTTAACGGGGCAGAGGAGGAATGAGCAGTTCTTC.